The source of this TCR beta chain is a study of T cell responses to AZD1222 COVID-19 vaccine. The assay was immunoSEQ multiplex PCR, and TCRdb's table has in-frame clones only and misses some. The data show 130,000 or so clones, with over 90% seen just once and 5.4% held by the top ten. V was shortened by 3 bases and J by 4 bases, with 9 bases between the two germline ends. There are 14 residues in the CDR3. Germline CDR1 is LNHDA and CDR2 is SQIVND (reference sequence). In the case of this clone: What it binds is not known.

Findings of the study overall: Donors, mostly white British, included more females; clonal diversity was possibly underestimated.

This TCR was recovered from an adult in good health. The sample here was peripheral blood, taken on day 0 of AZD1222 vaccination. The rearrangement joins TRBV19 to TRBJ1-4; possibly TRBD1 for D (6 bases). The CDR3 region is CASSMGRGNEKLFF. DNA of the CDR3: TGTGCCAGTAGTATGGGCAGGGGTAATGAAAAACTGTTTTTT.